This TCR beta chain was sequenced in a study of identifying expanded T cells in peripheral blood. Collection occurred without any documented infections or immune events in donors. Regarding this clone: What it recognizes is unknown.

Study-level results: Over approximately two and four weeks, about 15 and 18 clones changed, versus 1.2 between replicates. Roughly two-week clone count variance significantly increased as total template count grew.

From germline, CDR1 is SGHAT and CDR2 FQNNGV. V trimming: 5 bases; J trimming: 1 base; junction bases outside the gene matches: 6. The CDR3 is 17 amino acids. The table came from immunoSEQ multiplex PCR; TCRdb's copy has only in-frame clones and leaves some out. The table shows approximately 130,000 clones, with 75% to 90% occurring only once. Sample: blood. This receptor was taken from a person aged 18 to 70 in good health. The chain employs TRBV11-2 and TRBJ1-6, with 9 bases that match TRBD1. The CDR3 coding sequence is TGTGCCAGCAGCATCGGACAGGGGACGTCCTATAATTCACCCCTCCACTTT. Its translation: CASSIGQGTSYNSPLHF.